This T cell receptor beta chain was captured by sequencing in a study of T cells after yellow fever vaccination (dated by TCRdb to between 2018 and 2021). About the study as a whole: The SMART-Seq v4 Ultra Low Input RNA kit was used to prepare libraries from fractions with low cell numbers. Bulk PBMC replicates and cell subsets were isolated from blood drawn at multiple timepoints before and after both primary and secondary immunization. Two healthy male donors, one aged 18 to 30 and one aged 30 to 40 years, made up the cohort. Bulk TCR alpha and beta repertoires were sequenced longitudinally to track T-cell clones before and after primary and booster YFV17D yellow fever vaccination. Overall results and qualifications from the work: Most clones expanded after primary vaccination (approximately 96% of CD4 and roughly 91% of CD8) were re-detected after the booster, suggesting that broad memory maintenance occurred. Because only two donors were included in the study, the extent to which the findings can be generalized is limited. Compared with the primary T-cell response, the secondary T-cell response was weaker but faster, peaking on day 5 rather than day 15. A small fraction of clonotypes showed up in both the CD4 and CD8 compartments, probably as a result of convergent recombination. FACS-sorted repertoires could contain abundant contaminating clonotypes from the bulk population, so computational filtering was required.

The treatment or condition label here, explained by the study, means: live attenuated yellow fever vaccine strain. At each blood-draw timepoint, two biological replicates of bulk PBMCs were obtained. PBMCs were isolated from peripheral blood using a standard Ficoll-Paque protocol. TriZol was used to extract RNA from bulk PBMCs, CD4 and CD8 fractions, and dextramer-positive and dextramer-negative fractions. The germline V gene (reference sequence) supplies CDR1 MNHEY and CDR2 SMNVEV. Germline trimming amounts to 2 bases on V and 6 bases on J, with 2 as the count of junction bases outside the gene matches. From its cysteine to its phenylalanine, the CDR3 spans 16 amino acids. The DNA shown is the 48-base CDR3, in frame from base 1. TCR cDNA was made using 5'RACE template switching, a step that added a universal primer site and unique molecular identifiers. Priming of cDNA synthesis was performed from both the TCR alpha and TCR beta constant segments. Libraries were amplified in two PCR steps, with sample barcodes and sequencing adapters added in the second step. Sequencing of libraries was done on Illumina HiSeq 2500 (2x100 bp) or NovaSeq (2x150 bp). The source study handled its data this way. MIGEC was used to demultiplex reads and collapse the reads into UMI consensus sequences, and MiXCR was used for V(D)J alignment. Vaccine-responding clonotypes were defined with edgeR using replicate PBMC samples, requiring FDR below 0.01 and a log2 fold change above 5 up to day 15. Each bulk clonotype was labeled CD4 or CD8 based on which sequenced repertoire, CD4 or CD8, contained the clonotype at higher abundance. TCRdb reprocessing: public reads trimmed at Q25 with fastp, clones called with MiXCR, in-frame beta chains kept. One record per CDR3 amino acid sequence lists the most common genes and DNA. The V and J calls were determined by TCRdb, not by the authors. Here the sample has 600,000 to 750,000 distinct CDR3 sequences; around 12% occur a single time. 14% to 15% of the sample is taken by the ten largest.

For this clonotype: Its antigen is currently not known. Within one base of it there is no much larger clone, and no base qualities were kept.

The rearrangement joined TRBV27 to TRBJ2-1, with 15 bases matching TRBD2. This specimen was PBMCs, taken on the day of the yellow fever booster vaccination. This receptor was obtained from a man aged 25 to 40 who received the YFV17D yellow fever vaccine. This receptor has the CDR3 CASSLGTSGRFNEQFF. The DNA sequence follows: TGTGCCAGCAGTTTAGGGACTAGCGGGAGGTTCAATGAGCAGTTCTTC.